This TCR beta chain was captured by sequencing in a study of T cells in lung cancer brain metastases. Regarding this clone: No antigen is known for it.

Between roughly 2 and 4.92 ug genomic DNA went in, equal for pairs. Profiled with immunoSEQ multiplex PCR; TCRdb holds only in-frame clones, not every one. The table lists 3,500 or so clones, around nine tenths of them singletons. General study results and limits: Brain metastases had fewer unique productive clones than primaries (median approximately 1,600 versus 4,100).

The CDR3 sequence is 17 residues long. V gave up 3 bases and J gave up 0 bases, with 15 bases separating them. The germline gives CDR1 LNHDA, CDR2 SQIVND (reference sequence). This sequence originates from a man in his 60s with non-small cell lung cancer. The sequencing sample was made of tumor tissue from the primary lung tumor. This rearrangement joins TRBV19 to TRBJ2-1; unclear D gene. CDR3 region: CASSISIPRNSYNEQFF. The CDR3 bases are TGTGCCAGTAGTATCTCGATCCCTAGAAACTCCTACAATGAGCAGTTCTTC.